This T cell receptor (beta chain) was captured in a study of blood T cells in healthy people across ages. Primed by a sample-barcoded 5' primer and a J-beta primer mix, a second PCR proceeded for about 7 to 12 cycles. One entry per CDR3 protein, called by TCRdb with MiXCR from the 5' RACE reads. Of around 1.5 million distinct CDR3 sequences in the sample, about 32% were seen once. The receptor was derived from a young woman in good health. The sample consisted of blood.

The CDR3, as DNA: TGTGCCAGCAGTGAAACAGAATTAGGGACCCTTGAAGCTTTCTTT. It translates to CASSETELGTLEAFF. The chain uses TRBV2 and TRBJ1-1, with a possible D match to TRBD1 (5 bases). Germline assignment: CDR1 SNHLY and CDR2 FYNNEI. The CDR3 is 15 residues long. V gave up 2 bases and J gave up 7 bases, with 17 bases separating them.